This T cell receptor beta chain came from a study of blood T cell repertoires in COVID-19 (dated by TCRdb to 2018 to 2020). Turning to the overall study: Samples covering the acute and convalescent phases of COVID-19 were provided by collaborators in the United States, Italy and Spain. Deeply sampled blood TCRbeta repertoires from subjects exposed to, actively infected with, or recovered from COVID-19 were included in the dataset. Nearly every sample came with metadata listing a de-identified subject ID, COVID-19 status, age in years and sex. Samples were obtained from the ongoing ImmuneRACE study (first 160 participants) and from about 1,300 subjects provided by 6 global collaborators. HLA class I and class II types, where available, came from metadata supplied by the sample provider rather than from assay-based typing. The prospective study material was composed of cDNA or gDNA derived from T cells, B-cell-depleted T cells, or PBMCs. The repertoires were released in a freely available public database intended as a resource for research on the immune response to SARS-CoV-2. What the study reported, not specific to this receptor: The quantity of clinical and demographic metadata differed by source and by participant and was supplied without curation.

Comments on this clone: Its cognate antigen has yet to be identified. Within one base of it there is no much larger clone, and no base qualities were kept.

The collaborating institutions used their own protocols to collect whole blood in K2EDTA tubes. For TCRbeta analysis, collaborator samples were shipped as frozen whole blood, as isolated PBMCs, or as DNA extracted from either sample type. Counted from cysteine to phenylalanine, this CDR3 has 16 amino acids. Solely the CDR3 DNA is kept, with 48 bases framed from the first base. Via the germline V gene, CDR1 is MGHDK and CDR2 SYGVNS. For this chain, trimming is 3 bases at the V end and 4 bases at the J end, and the number of junction bases without a gene match is 9. TCRbeta CDR3 regions were amplified from genomic DNA by means of the immunoSEQ Assay, a bias-controlled multiplex PCR. The paper's processing steps were these. Within the assay, amplification of reference gene primers was used to estimate how many nucleated cells each sample contained. Sequence reads were collapsed and filtered to measure the absolute abundance of every unique TCRbeta CDR3 rearrangement. For each sample, productive Simpson clonality was calculated as the square root of Simpson's diversity index over productive rearrangements. TCRdb limited this immuneACCESS table to in-frame rearrangements with V and J called. A share of clones is missing; checked studies link under half to unresolved V genes, and the rest is unexplained. That table is the source of V, J and clone size, and D and trimming were worked out from the DNA. Within this sample are about 97,000 clones, with roughly 92% of them counted one time only. The ten largest clones take up 5% to 6% of the sample.

Sequencing input: peripheral blood. The rearranged chain carries TRBV25-1 and TRBJ2-3, with 8 bases aligning to TRBD1. The clonotype comes from a man between 50 and 59 years old with active COVID-19. The CDR3 region reads CASSDSQGVRADTQYF. The DNA reads TGTGCCAGCAGTGACTCACAGGGGGTCAGAGCAGATACGCAGTATTTT.